The rows below give T cell receptor beta chains drawn from one sample of a study of T cells in localized non-small cell lung cancer. Clones were read by immunoSEQ multiplex PCR, and TCRdb kept only the in-frame ones, dropping some. The repertoire holds tens of thousands of clones, with 70% to 90% as singletons. Sequencing was performed on peripheral blood, taken before any cancer treatment. The source of these receptors is a woman aged 40-70 years with stage I lung adenocarcinoma. CDR3s include the opening cysteine and the closing phenylalanine or tryptophan. The order of the fields is D gene, V gene, clone size, J gene, CDR3 DNA, CDR3 protein. D genes are given only for firm matches. Size is omitted from some rows. Given values are once, few, many or a class for expanded clones.

.	TRBV6-1	.	TRBJ2-3	TGTGCCAGCAGTCTCACCTACACAGATACGCAGTATTTT	CASSLTYTDTQYF
.	TRBV5-1	.	TRBJ2-3	TGCGCCAGCAGGCCCTTGGGAGGTTCGGAGGCAGATACGCAGTATTTT	CASRPLGGSEADTQYF
.	TRBV18	.	TRBJ1-4	TGTGCCAGCTCAAACCAGGGCAGACATAATGAAAAACTGTTTTTT	CASSNQGRHNEKLFF
TRBD1	TRBV5-4	.	TRBJ1-1	TGTGCCAGCAGCTCCGCGGACAGGGGGAGTTTGAACACTGAAGCTTTCTTT	CASSSADRGSLNTEAFF
.	TRBV7-9	.	TRBJ1-4	TGTGCCAGCAGCTCCCCCTTTAATGAAAAACTGTTTTTT	CASSSPFNEKLFF
TRBD2	TRBV7-9	.	TRBJ2-2	TGTGCCAGCAGCTTTGGACTAGGGGTCACCGGGCCGAACACCGGGGAGCTGTTTTTT	CASSFGLGVTGPNTGELFF
.	TRBV4-1	.	TRBJ2-1	TGCGCCAGCAGCCAAGACGGGGGTACCTACAATGAGCAGTTCTTC	CASSQDGGTYNEQFF
.	TRBV7-2	.	TRBJ2-3	TGTGCCAGCAGCTTAGTACCGGGCGCCACAGATACGCAGTATTTT	CASSLVPGATDTQYF
TRBD2	TRBV11-2	once	TRBJ2-7	TGTGCCAGCAGCCGATCGACTAGCCTGACCTCCTACGAGCAGTACTTC	CASSRSTSLTSYEQYF
.	TRBV7-9	.	TRBJ2-1	TGTGCCAGCAGCCCAGACGGAGAATTTTACAATGAGCAGTTCTTC	CASSPDGEFYNEQFF
TRBD2	TRBV2	.	TRBJ2-5	TGTGCCAGCCTACAGACTAGCGGCAGAGAGACCCAGTACTTC	CASLQTSGRETQYF
.	TRBV6-5	.	TRBJ2-5	TGTGCCAGCAGCCGAGGGGGACAACGGTACGAGACCCAGTACTTC	CASSRGGQRYETQYF
.	TRBV5-1	.	TRBJ1-1	TGCGCCAGCAGCTTTGGGGGGGCGCGGAACACTGAAGCTTTCTTT	CASSFGGARNTEAFF
.	TRBV9	.	TRBJ2-5	TGTGCCAGCAGCCTTACACAGGGTGGATCAGAGACCCAGTACTTC	CASSLTQGGSETQYF
.	TRBV9	.	TRBJ2-5	TGTGCCAGCAGCGTAGGGTTAGCGTGGGAGACCCAGTACTTC	CASSVGLAWETQYF
.	TRBV19	.	TRBJ2-5	TGTGCCAGTAGTATAGGGCAGCAAGAGACCCAGTACTTC	CASSIGQQETQYF
TRBD1	TRBV5-8	.	TRBJ2-3	TGTGCCAGTGCCCCGGGACAGAGCACAGATACGCAGTATTTT	CASAPGQSTDTQYF
.	TRBV20-1	.	TRBJ2-1	TGCAGTACTGGACCAGTCGGTGAGCAGTTCTTC	CSTGPVGEQFF
.	TRBV7-2	once	TRBJ2-2	TGTGCCAGCAGCTCCCAGACTGGGCTCGACGGGGAGCTGTTTTTT	CASSSQTGLDGELFF
.	TRBV5-4	.	TRBJ2-2	TGTGCCAGCAGCTTGGAGCCTCGAGCCGGGGAGCTGTTTTTT	CASSLEPRAGELFF
.	TRBV9	.	TRBJ2-1	TGTGCCAGCAGCGTAGGTCCAGTTGGCTCCTACAATGAGCAGTTCTTC	CASSVGPVGSYNEQFF
.	TRBV4-3	once	TRBJ1-3	TGCGCCAGCAGCCCACAGGGAGCTGGAAACACCATATATTTT	CASSPQGAGNTIYF
.	TRBV7-2	.	TRBJ1-2	TGTGCCAGCACCCTACCTGGGCAGACTAACTATGGCTACACCTTC	CASTLPGQTNYGYTF
TRBD1	TRBV10-3	.	TRBJ1-1	TGTGCCATCAGTGATATTACAGGGGGCGAAACTGAAGCTTTCTTT	CAISDITGGETEAFF
.	TRBV30	.	TRBJ1-3	TGTGCCTGGAGTGTAAGTCGAAGCTCTGGAAACACCATATATTTT	CAWSVSRSSGNTIYF
TRBD1	TRBV6-5	.	TRBJ2-7	TGTGCCAGCAGGTCACCGGGACAGGGCTACGAGCAGTACTTC	CASRSPGQGYEQYF
.	TRBV23-1	.	TRBJ2-1	TGCGCCAGCTCCTCCTCACTTTACAATGAGCAGTTCTTC	CASSSSLYNEQFF
.	TRBV5-8	.	TRBJ2-5	TGTGCCAGCAGCTTGGGGGACTACCAAGAGACCCAGTACTTC	CASSLGDYQETQYF
TRBD2	TRBV11-2	.	TRBJ2-7	TGTGCCAGCAGCTTCCGACTAGCGGGGGGGCCCCGCCCCTACGAGCAGTACTTC	CASSFRLAGGPRPYEQYF
.	TRBV27	.	TRBJ2-3	TGTGCCAGCAGTTACGAAGGGGGGGGGACAGATACGCAGTATTTT	CASSYEGGGTDTQYF
.	TRBV15	.	TRBJ2-1	TGTGCCACCAGCAGTACTAGGAGCTCCTACAATGAGCAGTTCTTC	CATSSTRSSYNEQFF
TRBD1	TRBV5-6	.	TRBJ1-2	TGTGCCAGCAGCTTAGGACAGGGCAGACGTGGCTACACCTTC	CASSLGQGRRGYTF